The T cell receptor beta chain under discussion was sequenced for a study of shared T cell receptors in the human thymus. Trimming stripped 8 bases from V and 5 bases from J, with 21 bases between. This CDR3 spans 15 amino acids. The V gene's germline CDR1 is MNHEY and CDR2 SMNVEV (reference sequence). The protocol was immunoSEQ multiplex PCR, while the TCRdb copy is restricted to in-frame clones and leaves out a portion. The sample holds 700,000 to 750,000 clones; 80% to 90% are singletons and the top ten take 0.0095% to 0.013%. These data also featured in a second study, about human thymus T cells. That paper states: Having surgery to correct congenital heart defects, healthy Finnish infants acted as the donors. Obtained as resections during corrective heart surgery, the thymus tissue was then studied. Repertoires from thymus and blood appeared to show biased V and J gene usage. Related research found strongly overlapping thymic repertoires in unrelated individuals.

V gene TRBV27 combines with J gene TRBJ1-2; D remains ambiguous. The sequencing input was thymocytes. This TCR derives from a girl less than two years old with a congenital heart defect. The CDR3 is CASFPPGWWEYGYTF. The CDR3 coding sequence is TGTGCCAGCTTCCCCCCGGGGTGGTGGGAATATGGCTACACCTTC.